This T cell receptor beta chain is drawn from a study of blood T cell repertoires in COVID-19. Germline CDR1 MRHNA, CDR2 SNTAGT. The CDR3 totals 18 residues. The trim removed 7 bases at V and 0 bases at J, leaving 14 bases unmatched. TCRdb keeps only in-frame clones here, not all; method: immunoSEQ multiplex PCR. The sample lists about 220,000 clones, about 91% seen once, with approximately 2.5% in the top ten. Clinical history reported by participants formed the basis on which cohorts were assigned. The TCR comes from a middle-aged woman with acute COVID-19. The chain combines TRBV6-4 with TRBJ2-2, with 7 bases aligning to TRBD2. The sequenced sample was PBMCs or T cells enriched from blood (not recorded which). CDR3 bases: TGTGCCAGCACTGCCCGGGCAGGGAGGGGAGCGAACACCGGGGAGCTGTTTTTT. It translates to CASTARAGRGANTGELFF.